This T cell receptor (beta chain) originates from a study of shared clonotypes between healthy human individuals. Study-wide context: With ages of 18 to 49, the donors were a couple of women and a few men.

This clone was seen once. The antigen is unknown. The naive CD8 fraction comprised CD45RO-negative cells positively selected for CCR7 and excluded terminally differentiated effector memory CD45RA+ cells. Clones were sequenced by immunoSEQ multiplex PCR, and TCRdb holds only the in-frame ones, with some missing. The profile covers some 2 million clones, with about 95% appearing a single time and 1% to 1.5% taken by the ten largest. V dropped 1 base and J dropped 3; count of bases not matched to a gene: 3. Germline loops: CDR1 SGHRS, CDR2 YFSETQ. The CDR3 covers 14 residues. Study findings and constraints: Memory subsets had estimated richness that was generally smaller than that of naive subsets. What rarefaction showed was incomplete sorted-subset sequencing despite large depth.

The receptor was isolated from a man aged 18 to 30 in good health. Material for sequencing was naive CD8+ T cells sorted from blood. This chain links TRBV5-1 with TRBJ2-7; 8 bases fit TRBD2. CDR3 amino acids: CASSLFGGDYEQYF. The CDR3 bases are TGCGCCAGCAGCTTGTTCGGGGGGGACTACGAGCAGTACTTC.